The entry below gives a single TCR beta chain sequence along with its context. Its antigen remains unidentified. Healthy bone marrow donors made up the donors. Primers: 60 Vbeta forward and 13 Jbeta reverse. This table comes from immunoSEQ multiplex PCR, and its TCRdb copy is limited to in-frame clones, with some not included. There are about 95,000 clones in the sample; approximately 77% occur only once, and about 5% lies in the top ten. The sample belongs to a study of cytomegalovirus exposure and HLA in healthy donors. General observations from the study: Researchers reported from a later analysis that most CMV-associated TCR beta chains appeared HLA-restricted. Altogether, some 160 TCR beta chains were recorded as cytomegalovirus-associated. Reports indicate that TCR beta sequences accurately predicted the HLA-A and HLA-B alleles of most subjects.

The TCR originated in a woman in her thirties or forties in good health and CMV-seronegative. The sequencing input was PBMCs.

The CDR3 nucleotides read TGCAGCGTTGAGGGACAGGGGGCAGGCCAGTACTTC. Translated, it gives CSVEGQGAGQYF. The chain has TRBV29-1 and TRBJ2-5; TRBD1 matches 12 bases. The CDR3 has 12 residues. CDR1 and CDR2 from the germline V gene are SQVTM and ANQGSEA. J gave up 10 bases and V 3 bases, and 3 bases lay outside the gene matches.